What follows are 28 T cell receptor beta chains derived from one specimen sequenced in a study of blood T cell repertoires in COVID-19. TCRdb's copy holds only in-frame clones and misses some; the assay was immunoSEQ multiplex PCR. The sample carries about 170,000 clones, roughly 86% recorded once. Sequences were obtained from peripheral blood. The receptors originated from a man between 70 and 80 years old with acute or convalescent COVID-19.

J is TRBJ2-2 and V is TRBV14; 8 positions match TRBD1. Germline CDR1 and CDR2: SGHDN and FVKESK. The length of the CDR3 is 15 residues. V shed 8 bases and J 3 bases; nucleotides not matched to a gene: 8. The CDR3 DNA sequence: TGTGCCAGCCCCATGGGGACAGGTGACACCGGGGAGCTGTTTTTT. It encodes CASPMGTGDTGELFF.

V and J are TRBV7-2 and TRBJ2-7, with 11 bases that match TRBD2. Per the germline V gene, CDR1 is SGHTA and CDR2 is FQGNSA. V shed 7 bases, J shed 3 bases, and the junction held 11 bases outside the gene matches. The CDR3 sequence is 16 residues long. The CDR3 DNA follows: TGTGCCAGCACCGCAGTGACTAGCGGGGAGGACTACGAGCAGTACTTC. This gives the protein CASTAVTSGEDYEQYF.

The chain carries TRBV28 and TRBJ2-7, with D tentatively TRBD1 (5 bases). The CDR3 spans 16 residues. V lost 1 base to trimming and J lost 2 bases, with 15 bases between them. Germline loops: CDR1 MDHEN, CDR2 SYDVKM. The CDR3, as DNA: TGTGCCAGCAGTTTATCGGCAGGGCGTTTCCCCTACGAGCAGTACTTC. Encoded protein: CASSLSAGRFPYEQYF.

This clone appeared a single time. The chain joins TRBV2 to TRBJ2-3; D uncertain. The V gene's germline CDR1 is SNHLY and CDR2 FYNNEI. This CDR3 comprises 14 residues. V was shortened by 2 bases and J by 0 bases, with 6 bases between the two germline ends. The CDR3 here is CASSERVSTDTQYF. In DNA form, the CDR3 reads TGTGCCAGCAGTGAACGGGTTAGCACAGATACGCAGTATTTT. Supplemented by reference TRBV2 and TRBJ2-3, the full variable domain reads EPEVTQTPSHQVTQMGQEVILRCVPISNHLYFYWYRQILGQKVEFLVSFYNNEISEKSEIFDDQFSVERPDGSNFTLKIRSTKLEDSAMYFCASSERVSTDTQYFGPGTRLTVL.

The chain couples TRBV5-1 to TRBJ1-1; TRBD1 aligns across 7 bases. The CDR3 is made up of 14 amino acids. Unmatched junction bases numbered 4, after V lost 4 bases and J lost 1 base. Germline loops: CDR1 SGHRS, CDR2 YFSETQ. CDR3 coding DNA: TGCGCCAGCAGCCCCGGGGACAGGAACACTGAAGCTTTCTTT. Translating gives CASSPGDRNTEAFF.

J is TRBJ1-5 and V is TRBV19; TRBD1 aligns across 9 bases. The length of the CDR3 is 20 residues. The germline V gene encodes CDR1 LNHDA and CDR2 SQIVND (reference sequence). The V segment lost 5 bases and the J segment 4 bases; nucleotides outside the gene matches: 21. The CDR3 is CASSPLHGTGNFLRNQPQHF. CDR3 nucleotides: TGTGCCAGTAGTCCCCTCCACGGGACAGGGAATTTTCTTAGGAATCAGCCCCAGCATTTT.

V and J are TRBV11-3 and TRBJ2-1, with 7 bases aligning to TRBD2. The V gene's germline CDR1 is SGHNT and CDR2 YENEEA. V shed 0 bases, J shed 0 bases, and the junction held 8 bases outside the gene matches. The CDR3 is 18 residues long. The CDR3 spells CASSLDGAGEGSYNEQFF. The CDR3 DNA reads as TGTGCCAGCAGCTTAGATGGGGCGGGAGAGGGCTCCTACAATGAGCAGTTCTTC.

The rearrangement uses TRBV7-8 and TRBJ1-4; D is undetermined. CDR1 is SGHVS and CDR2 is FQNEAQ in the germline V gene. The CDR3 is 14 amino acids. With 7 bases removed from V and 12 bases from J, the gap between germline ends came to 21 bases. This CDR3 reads CASTLGNLGGELFF. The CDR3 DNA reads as TGTGCCAGCACCCTCGGAAACCTTGGTGGAGAACTGTTTTTT.

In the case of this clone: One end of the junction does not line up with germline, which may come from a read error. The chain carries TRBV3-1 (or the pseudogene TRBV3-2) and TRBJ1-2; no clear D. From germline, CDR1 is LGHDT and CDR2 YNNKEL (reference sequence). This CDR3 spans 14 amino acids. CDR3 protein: CASRQDLTTRGYTF. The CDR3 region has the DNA TGTGCCAGCAGACAAGATCTGACAACAAGGGGCTACACCTTC.

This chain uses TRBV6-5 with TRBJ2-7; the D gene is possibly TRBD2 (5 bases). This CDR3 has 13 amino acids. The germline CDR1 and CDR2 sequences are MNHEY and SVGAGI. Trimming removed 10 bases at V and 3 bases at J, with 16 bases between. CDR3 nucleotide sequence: TGTGCCACGGCCGGTGTCGGGGTCTACGAGCAGTACTTC. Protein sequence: CATAGVGVYEQYF.

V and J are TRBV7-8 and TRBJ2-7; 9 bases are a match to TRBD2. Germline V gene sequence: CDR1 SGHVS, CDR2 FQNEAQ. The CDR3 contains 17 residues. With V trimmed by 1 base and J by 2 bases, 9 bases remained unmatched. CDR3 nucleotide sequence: TGTGCCAGCAGCTTAGTGGTTTCGGCTAGCGGGGCCTACGAGCAGTACTTC. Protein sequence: CASSLVVSASGAYEQYF.

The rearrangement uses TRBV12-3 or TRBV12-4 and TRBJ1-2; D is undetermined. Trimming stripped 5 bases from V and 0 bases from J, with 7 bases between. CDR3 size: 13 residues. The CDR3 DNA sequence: TGTGCCAGCAGTATCCATGCTAACTATGGCTACACCTTC. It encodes CASSIHANYGYTF.

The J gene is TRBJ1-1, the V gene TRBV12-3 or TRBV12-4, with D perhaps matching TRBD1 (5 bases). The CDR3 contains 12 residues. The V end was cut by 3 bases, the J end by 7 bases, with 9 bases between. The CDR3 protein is CASSFREGEAFF. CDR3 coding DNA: TGTGCCAGCAGTTTCAGGGAAGGTGAAGCTTTCTTT.

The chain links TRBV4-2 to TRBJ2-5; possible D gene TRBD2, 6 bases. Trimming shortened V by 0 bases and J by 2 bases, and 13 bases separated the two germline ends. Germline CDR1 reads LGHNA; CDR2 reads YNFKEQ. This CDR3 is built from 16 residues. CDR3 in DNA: TGTGCCAGCAGCCAAGAAGGTGTACTAGCACAAGAGACCCAGTACTTC. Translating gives CASSQEGVLAQETQYF.

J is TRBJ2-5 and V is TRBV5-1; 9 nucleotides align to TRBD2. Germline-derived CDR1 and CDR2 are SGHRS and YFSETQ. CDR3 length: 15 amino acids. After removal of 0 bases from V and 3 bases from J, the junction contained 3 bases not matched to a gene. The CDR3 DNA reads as TGCGCCAGCAGCTTGGGACTAGCGGACGAAGAGACCCAGTACTTC. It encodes CASSLGLADEETQYF.

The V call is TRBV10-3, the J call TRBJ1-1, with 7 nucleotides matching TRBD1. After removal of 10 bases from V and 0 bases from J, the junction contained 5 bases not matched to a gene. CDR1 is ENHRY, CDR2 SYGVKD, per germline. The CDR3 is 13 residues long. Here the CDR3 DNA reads TGTGCCACACTACAGGGGCTGAACACTGAAGCTTTCTTT. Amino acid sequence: CATLQGLNTEAFF.

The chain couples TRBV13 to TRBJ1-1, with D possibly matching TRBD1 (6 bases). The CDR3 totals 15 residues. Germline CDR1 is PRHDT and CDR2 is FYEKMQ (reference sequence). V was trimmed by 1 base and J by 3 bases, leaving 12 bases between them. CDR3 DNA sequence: TGTGCCAGCAGCTTAGAGCACAGGGAATACACTGAAGCTTTCTTT. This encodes CASSLEHREYTEAFF.

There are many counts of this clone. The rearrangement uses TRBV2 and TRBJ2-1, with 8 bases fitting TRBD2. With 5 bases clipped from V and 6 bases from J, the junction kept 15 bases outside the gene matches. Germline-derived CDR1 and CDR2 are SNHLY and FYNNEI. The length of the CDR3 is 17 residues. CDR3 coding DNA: TGTGCCAGCAGTCCCACTCTCCCGGGACTAGGGATCAATGAGCAGTTCTTC. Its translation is CASSPTLPGLGINEQFF. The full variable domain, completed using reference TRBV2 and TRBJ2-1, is EPEVTQTPSHQVTQMGQEVILRCVPISNHLYFYWYRQILGQKVEFLVSFYNNEISEKSEIFDDQFSVERPDGSNFTLKIRSTKLEDSAMYFCASSPTLPGLGINEQFFGPGTRLTVL.

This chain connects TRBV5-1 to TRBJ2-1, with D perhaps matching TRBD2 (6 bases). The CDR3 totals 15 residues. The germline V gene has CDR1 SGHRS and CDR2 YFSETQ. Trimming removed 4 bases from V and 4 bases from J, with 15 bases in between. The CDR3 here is CASSQGLTGYNEQFF. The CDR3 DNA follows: TGCGCCAGCAGCCAGGGACTCACGGGTTACAATGAGCAGTTCTTC.

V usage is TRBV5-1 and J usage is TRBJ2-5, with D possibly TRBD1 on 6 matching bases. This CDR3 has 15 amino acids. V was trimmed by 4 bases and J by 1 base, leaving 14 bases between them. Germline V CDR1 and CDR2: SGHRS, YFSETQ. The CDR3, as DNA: TGCGCCAGCAGCGTCGCAGGGGCAGCCCAAGAGACCCAGTACTTC. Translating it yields CASSVAGAAQETQYF.

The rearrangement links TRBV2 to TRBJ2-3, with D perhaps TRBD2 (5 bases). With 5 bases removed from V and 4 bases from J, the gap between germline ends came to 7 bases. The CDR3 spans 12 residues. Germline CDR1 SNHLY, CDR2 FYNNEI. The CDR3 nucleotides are TGTGCCAGCAGTCCCGGGGCAGATACGCAGTATTTT. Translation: CASSPGADTQYF.

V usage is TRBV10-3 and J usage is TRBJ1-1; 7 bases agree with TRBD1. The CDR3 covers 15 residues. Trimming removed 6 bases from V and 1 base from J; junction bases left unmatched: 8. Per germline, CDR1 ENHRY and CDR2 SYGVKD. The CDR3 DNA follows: TGTGCCATCAGCCTCACCGGGACAGAGAACACTGAAGCTTTCTTT. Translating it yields CAISLTGTENTEAFF.

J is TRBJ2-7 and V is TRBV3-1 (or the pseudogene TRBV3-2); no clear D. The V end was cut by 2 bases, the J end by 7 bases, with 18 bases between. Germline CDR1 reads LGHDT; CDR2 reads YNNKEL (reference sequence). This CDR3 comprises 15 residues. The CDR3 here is CASSQLPWADSEQYF. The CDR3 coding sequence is TGTGCCAGCAGCCAACTCCCATGGGCAGATAGTGAGCAGTACTTC.

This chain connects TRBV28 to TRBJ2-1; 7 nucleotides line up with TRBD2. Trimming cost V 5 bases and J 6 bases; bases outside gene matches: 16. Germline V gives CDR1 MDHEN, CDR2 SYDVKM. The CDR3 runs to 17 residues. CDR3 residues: CASSPSRGGDASNEQFF. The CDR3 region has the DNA TGTGCCAGCAGTCCCTCAAGGGGAGGGGACGCCAGCAATGAGCAGTTCTTC.

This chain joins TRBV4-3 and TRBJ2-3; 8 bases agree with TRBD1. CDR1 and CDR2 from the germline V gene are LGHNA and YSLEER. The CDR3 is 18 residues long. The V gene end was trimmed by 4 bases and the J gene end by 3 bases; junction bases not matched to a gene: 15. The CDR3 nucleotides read TGCGCCAGCAGCCTACTTACGTCGGACAGGGATTTGACAGATACGCAGTATTTT. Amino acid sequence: CASSLLTSDRDLTDTQYF.

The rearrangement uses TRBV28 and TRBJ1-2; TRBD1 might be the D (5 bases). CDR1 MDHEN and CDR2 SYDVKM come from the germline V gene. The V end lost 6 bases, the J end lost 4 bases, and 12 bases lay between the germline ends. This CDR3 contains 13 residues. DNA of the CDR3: TGTGCCAGCAGGTCTCAGGGAGGCTATGGCTACACCTTC. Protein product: CASRSQGGYGYTF.

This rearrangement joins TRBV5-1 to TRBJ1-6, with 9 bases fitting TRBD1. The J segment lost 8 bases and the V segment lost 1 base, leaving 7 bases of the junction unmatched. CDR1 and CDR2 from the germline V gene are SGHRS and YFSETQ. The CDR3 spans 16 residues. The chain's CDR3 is CASSLSVGQGDSPLHF. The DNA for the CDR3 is TGCGCCAGCAGCTTGTCGGTGGGACAGGGCGATTCACCCCTCCACTTT.

The chain's CDR3 is CASGRAQGTDTQYF. The CDR3 nucleotides read TGCGCCAGTGGTCGTGCCCAGGGAACAGATACGCAGTATTTT. The chain uses TRBV5-1 and TRBJ2-3; TRBD1 is a possible D gene (5 bases). Per germline, CDR1 SGHRS and CDR2 YFSETQ. With 8 bases removed from V and 3 bases from J, the gap between germline ends came to 16 bases. The CDR3 consists of 14 residues.